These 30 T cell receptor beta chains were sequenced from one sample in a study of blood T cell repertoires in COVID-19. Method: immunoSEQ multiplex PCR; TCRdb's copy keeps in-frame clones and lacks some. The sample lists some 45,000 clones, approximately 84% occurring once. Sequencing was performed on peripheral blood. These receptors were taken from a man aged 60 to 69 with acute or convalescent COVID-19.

The DNA of the CDR3 is TGTGCCAGCAGTTCCCGGGACAGGGGGCAGGGTAACTATGGCTACACCTTC. This codes for CASSSRDRGQGNYGYTF. The rearrangement joins TRBV27 to TRBJ1-2; TRBD1 matches at 12 bases. Germline values: CDR1 MNHEY, CDR2 SMNVEV (reference sequence). Trimming at V came to 4 bases and at J to 1 base, leaving 7 bases not matched to a gene. The CDR3 is 17 residues long.

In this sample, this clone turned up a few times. The CDR3 coding sequence is TGTGCCAGCACCCTAAACCGGGACAGTAGTTCACCCCTCCACTTT. This codes for CASTLNRDSSSPLHF. This chain connects TRBV6-5 to TRBJ1-6; 7 bases map to TRBD1. The J segment lost 9 bases and the V segment lost 7 bases, leaving 12 bases of the junction unmatched. The CDR3 runs 15 residues. Germline CDR1 and CDR2: MNHEY and SVGAGI.

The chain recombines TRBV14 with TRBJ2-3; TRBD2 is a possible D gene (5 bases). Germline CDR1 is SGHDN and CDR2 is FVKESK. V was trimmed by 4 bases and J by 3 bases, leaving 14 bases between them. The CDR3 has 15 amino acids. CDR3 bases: TGTGCCAGCAGCCCCTACTTGAGCGGAACAGATACGCAGTATTTT. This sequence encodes CASSPYLSGTDTQYF. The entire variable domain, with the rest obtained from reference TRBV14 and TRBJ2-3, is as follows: EAGVTQFPSHSVIEKGQTVTLRCDPISGHDNLYWYRRVMGKEIKFLLHFVKESKQDESGMPNNRFLAERTGGTYSTLKVQPAELEDSGVYFCASSPYLSGTDTQYFGPGTRLTVL.

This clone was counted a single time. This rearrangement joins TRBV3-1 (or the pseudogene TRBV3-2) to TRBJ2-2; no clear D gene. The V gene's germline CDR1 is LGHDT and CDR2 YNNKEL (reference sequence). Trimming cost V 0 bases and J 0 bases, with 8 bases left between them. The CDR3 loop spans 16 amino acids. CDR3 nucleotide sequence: TGTGCCAGCAGCCAAGAATTGCTAGCGAACACCGGGGAGCTGTTTTTT. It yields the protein CASSQELLANTGELFF.

The CDR3 loop is CASSLSWRAGHEQYF. The CDR3 nucleotides are TGTGCCAGCAGTTTATCGTGGAGGGCCGGCCACGAGCAGTACTTC. The chain is built from TRBV27 and TRBJ2-7; a weak D match, TRBD2 (6 bases). CDR1 and CDR2 (germline): MNHEY, SMNVEV (reference sequence). V lost 0 bases to trimming and J lost 5 bases, with 14 bases between them. The length of the CDR3 is 15 residues.

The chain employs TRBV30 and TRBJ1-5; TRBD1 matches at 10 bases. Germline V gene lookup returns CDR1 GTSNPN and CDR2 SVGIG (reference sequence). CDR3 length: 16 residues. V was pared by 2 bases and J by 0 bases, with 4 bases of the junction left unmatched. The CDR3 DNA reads TGTGCCTGGAGTCCGGGACAGGGGATTAGCAATCAGCCCCAGCATTTT. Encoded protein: CAWSPGQGISNQPQHF. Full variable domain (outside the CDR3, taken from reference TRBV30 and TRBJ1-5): SQTIHQWPATLVQPVGSPLSLECTVEGTSNPNLYWYRQAAGRGLQLLFYSVGIGQISSEVPQNLSASRPQDRQFILSSKKLLLSDSGFYLCAWSPGQGISNQPQHFGDGTRLSIL.

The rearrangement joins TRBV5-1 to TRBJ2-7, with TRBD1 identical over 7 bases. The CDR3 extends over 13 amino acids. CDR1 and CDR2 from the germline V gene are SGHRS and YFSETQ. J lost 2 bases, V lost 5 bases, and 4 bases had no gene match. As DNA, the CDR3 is TGCGCCAGCAGTCGGGACAGAACCTACGAGCAGTACTTC. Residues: CASSRDRTYEQYF.

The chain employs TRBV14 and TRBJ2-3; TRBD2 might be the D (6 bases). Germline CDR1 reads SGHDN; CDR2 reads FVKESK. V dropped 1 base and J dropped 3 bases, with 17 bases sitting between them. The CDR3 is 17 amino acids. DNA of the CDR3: TGTGCCAGCAGCCAAGTCGTGCGGGGCAAAGGGACAGATACGCAGTATTTT. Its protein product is CASSQVVRGKGTDTQYF.

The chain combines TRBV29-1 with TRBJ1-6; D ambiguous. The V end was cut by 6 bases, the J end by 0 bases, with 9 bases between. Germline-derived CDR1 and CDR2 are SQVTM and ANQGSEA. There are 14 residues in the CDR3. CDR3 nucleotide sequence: TGCAGCGTAAGAGGGAGCTCCTATAATTCACCCCTCCACTTT. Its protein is CSVRGSSYNSPLHF. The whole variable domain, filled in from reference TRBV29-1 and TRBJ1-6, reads SAVISQKPSRDICQRGTSLTIQCQVDSQVTMMFWYRQQPGQSLTLIATANQGSEATYESGFVIDKFPISRPNLTFSTLTVSNMSPEDSSIYLCSVRGSSYNSPLHFGNGTRLTVT.

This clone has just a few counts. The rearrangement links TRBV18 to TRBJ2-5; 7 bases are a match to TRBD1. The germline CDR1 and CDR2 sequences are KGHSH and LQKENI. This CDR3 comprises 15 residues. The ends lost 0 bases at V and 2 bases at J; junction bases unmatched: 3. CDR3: CASSPPTGWQETQYF. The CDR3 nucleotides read TGTGCCAGCTCACCACCGACAGGGTGGCAAGAGACCCAGTACTTC.

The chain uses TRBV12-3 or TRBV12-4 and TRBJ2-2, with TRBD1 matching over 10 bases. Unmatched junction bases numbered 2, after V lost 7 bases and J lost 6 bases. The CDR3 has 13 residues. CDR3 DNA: TGTGCCAGCATCGACAGGGGGCCCGGGGAGCTGTTTTTT. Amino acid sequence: CASIDRGPGELFF.

In DNA form, the CDR3 reads TGTGCCAGCACCGAAAGCTTGTACAGGGATCGGCATGGCTACACCTTC. Its protein is CASTESLYRDRHGYTF. This rearrangement joins TRBV5-6 to TRBJ1-2; tentatively, D is TRBD1 (6 bases). V dropped 6 bases and J dropped 6 bases, with 24 bases sitting between them. Germline CDR1 is SGHDT and CDR2 is YYEEEE. This CDR3 comprises 16 residues.

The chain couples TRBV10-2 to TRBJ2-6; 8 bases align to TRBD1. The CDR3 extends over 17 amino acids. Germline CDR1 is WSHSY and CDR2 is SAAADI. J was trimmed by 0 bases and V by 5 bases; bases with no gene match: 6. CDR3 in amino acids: CASSRQGFTSGANVLTF. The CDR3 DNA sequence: TGCGCCAGCAGTAGACAGGGGTTTACCTCTGGGGCCAACGTCCTGACTTTC.

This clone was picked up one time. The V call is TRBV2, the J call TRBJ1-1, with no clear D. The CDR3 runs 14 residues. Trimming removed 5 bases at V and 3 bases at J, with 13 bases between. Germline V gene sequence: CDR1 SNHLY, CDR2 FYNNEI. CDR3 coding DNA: TGTGCCAGCAGTACGGCGGCCAAGGACACTGAAGCTTTCTTT. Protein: CASSTAAKDTEAFF.

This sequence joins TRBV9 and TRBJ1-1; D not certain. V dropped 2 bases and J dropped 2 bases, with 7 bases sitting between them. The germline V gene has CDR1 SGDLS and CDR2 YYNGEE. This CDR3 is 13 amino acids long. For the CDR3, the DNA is TGTGCCAGCAGCGTTACAGATAACACTGAAGCTTTCTTT. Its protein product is CASSVTDNTEAFF. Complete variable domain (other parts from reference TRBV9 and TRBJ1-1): DSGVTQTPKHLITATGQRVTLRCSPRSGDLSVYWYQQSLDQGLQFLIQYYNGEERAKGNILERFSAQQFPDLHSELNLSSLELGDSALYFCASSVTDNTEAFFGQGTRLTVV.

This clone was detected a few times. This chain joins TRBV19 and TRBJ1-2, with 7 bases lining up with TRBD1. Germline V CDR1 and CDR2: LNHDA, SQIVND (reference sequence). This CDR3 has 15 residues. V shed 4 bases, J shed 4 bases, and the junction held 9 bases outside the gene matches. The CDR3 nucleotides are TGTGCCAGTAGTACCCGGGGACAGCTGATCTATGGCTACACCTTC. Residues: CASSTRGQLIYGYTF.

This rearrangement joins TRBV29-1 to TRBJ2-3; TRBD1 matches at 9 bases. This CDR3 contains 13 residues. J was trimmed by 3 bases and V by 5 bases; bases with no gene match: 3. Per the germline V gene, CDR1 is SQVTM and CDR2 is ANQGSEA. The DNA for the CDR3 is TGCAGCGTTAGACAGGGGGGAACAGATACGCAGTATTTT. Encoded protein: CSVRQGGTDTQYF.

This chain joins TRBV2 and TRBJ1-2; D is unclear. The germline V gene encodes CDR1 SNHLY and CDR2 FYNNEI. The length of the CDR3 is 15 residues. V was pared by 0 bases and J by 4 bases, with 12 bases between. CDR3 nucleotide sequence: TGTGCCAGCAGTGAAGCCGAGGCGCATTCCTATGGCTACACCTTC. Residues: CASSEAEAHSYGYTF.

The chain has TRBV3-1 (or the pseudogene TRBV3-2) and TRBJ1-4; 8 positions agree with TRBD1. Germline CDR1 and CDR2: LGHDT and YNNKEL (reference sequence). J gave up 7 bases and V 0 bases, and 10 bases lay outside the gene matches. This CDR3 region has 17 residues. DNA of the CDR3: TGTGCCAGCAGCCAAGATCTAGCAGGGGGCTTGGCTGAAAAACTGTTTTTT. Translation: CASSQDLAGGLAEKLFF.

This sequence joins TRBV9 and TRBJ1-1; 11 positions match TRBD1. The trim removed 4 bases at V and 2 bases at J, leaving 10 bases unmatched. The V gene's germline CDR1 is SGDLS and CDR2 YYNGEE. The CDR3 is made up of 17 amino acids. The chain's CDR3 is CASSPRWGTGGNTEAFF. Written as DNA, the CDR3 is TGTGCCAGCAGCCCCAGATGGGGGACAGGGGGAAACACTGAAGCTTTCTTT.

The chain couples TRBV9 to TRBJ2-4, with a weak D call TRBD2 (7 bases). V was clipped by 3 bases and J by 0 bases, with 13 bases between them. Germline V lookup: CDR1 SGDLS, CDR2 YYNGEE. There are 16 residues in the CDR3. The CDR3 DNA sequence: TGTGCCAGCAGCGAGGGGGAGGGACTAGCCAAAAACATTCAGTACTTC. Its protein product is CASSEGEGLAKNIQYF.

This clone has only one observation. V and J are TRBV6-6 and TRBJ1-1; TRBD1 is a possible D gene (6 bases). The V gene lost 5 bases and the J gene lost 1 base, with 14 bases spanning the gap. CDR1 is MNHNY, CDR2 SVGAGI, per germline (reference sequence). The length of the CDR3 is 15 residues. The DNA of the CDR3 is TGTGCCAGCAGTGAGAACAGGGTACAGAACACTGAAGCTTTCTTT. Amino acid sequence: CASSENRVQNTEAFF.

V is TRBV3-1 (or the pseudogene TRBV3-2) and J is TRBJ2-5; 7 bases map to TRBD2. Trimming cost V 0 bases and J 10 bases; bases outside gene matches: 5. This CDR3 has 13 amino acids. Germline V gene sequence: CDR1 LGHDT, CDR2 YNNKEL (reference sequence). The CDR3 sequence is CASSQDPREGQYF. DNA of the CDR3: TGTGCCAGCAGCCAAGACCCGAGGGAGGGCCAGTACTTC.

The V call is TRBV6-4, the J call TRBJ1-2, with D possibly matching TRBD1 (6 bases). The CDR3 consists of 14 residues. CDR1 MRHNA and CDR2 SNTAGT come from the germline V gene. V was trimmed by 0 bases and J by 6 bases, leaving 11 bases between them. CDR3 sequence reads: CASSDSGRGHGYTF. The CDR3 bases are TGTGCCAGCAGTGACTCCGGCAGGGGCCATGGCTACACCTTC.

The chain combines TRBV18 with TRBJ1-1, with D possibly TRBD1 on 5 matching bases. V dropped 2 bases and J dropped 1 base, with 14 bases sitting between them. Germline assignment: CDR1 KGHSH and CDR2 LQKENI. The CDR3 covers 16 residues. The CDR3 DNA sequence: TGTGCCAGCTCACCAGCCACTATTCAGGGGAACACTGAAGCTTTCTTT. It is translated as CASSPATIQGNTEAFF.

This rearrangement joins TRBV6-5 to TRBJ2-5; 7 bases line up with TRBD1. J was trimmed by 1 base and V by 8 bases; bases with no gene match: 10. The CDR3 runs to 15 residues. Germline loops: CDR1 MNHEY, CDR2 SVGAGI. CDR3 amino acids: CASLRDRNSQETQYF. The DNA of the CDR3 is TGTGCCAGCCTAAGGGACAGAAACTCCCAAGAGACCCAGTACTTC.

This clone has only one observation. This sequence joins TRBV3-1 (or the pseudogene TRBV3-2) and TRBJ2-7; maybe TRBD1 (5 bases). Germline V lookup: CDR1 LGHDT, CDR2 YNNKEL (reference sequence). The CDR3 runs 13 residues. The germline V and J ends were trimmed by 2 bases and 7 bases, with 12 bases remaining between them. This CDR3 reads CASSQSGAGEQYF. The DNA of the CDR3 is TGTGCCAGCAGCCAATCTGGGGCTGGGGAGCAGTACTTC.

For the CDR3, the DNA is TGTGCCAGTAGTCCGGGACAGTTCTACAATGAGCAGTTCTTC. Translated, it gives CASSPGQFYNEQFF. V usage is TRBV19 and J usage is TRBJ2-1, with 7 positions matching TRBD1. V was pared by 5 bases and J by 3 bases, with 4 bases of the junction left unmatched. This CDR3 is built from 14 residues. The V gene's germline CDR1 is LNHDA and CDR2 SQIVND (reference sequence).

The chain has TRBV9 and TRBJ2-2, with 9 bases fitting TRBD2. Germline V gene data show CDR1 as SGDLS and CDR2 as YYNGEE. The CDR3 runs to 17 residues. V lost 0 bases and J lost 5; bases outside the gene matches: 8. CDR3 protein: CASSVALPTSGTGELFF. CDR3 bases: TGTGCCAGCAGCGTAGCCCTACCGACTAGCGGAACCGGGGAGCTGTTTTTT.

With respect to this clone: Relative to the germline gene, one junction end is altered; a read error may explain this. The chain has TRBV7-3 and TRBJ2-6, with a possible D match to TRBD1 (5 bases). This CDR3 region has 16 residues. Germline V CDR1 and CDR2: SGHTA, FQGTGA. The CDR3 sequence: CASSLTSGAGDNVLTF. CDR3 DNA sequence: TGTGCCAGCAGCTTAACAAGTGGGGCTGGGGACAACGTCCTGACTTTC.